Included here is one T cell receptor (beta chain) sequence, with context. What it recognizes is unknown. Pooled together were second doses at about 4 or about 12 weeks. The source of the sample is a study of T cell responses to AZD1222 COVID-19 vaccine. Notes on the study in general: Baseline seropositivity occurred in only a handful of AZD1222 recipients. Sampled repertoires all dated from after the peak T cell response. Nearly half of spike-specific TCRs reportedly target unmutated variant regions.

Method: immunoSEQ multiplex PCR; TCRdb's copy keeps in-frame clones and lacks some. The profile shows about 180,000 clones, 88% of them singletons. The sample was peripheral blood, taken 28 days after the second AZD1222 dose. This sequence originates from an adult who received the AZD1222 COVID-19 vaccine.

CDR3 sequence reads: CASRTLLNQPQHF. In DNA, the CDR3 is TGTGCCAGCAGGACTCTATTGAATCAGCCCCAGCATTTT. J is TRBJ1-5 and V is TRBV2; D gene uncertain. Per germline, CDR1 SNHLY and CDR2 FYNNEI. CDR3 length: 13 amino acids. V gave up 6 bases and J gave up 4 bases, with 10 bases separating them.